This is a list of T cell receptor beta chains from one sample in a study of cytomegalovirus exposure and HLA in healthy donors. TCRdb's table, derived via immunoSEQ multiplex PCR, lists solely in-frame clones and lacks some. The table lists 150,000 or so clones, 75% to 90% of them singletons. Sequenced input: PBMCs. These receptors originate from a male donor in good health and CMV-seropositive. Each CDR3 is given with its conserved first and last residue. A D gene is named only where the DNA matches it firmly.

j_gene,len,v_gene,d_gene,CDR3aa
TRBJ1-6,14,TRBV27,.,CASRERGQNSPLHF
TRBJ1-1,13,TRBV6-5,TRBD1,CASSKDRGFEAFF
TRBJ2-1,15,TRBV28,.,CASSLGRGSYNEQFF
TRBJ1-5,15,TRBV7-8,TRBD1,CASSLDRGLVQPQHF
TRBJ1-6,14,TRBV19,.,CASSTTQSGTPLHF
TRBJ2-2,17,TRBV9,TRBD2,CASSFRTSGKNTGELFF
TRBJ2-7,14,TRBV19,.,CASSMSGGTYEQYF
TRBJ1-2,13,TRBV9,.,CASSVVRGSGYTF
TRBJ1-5,14,TRBV27,.,CASSLWGGNQPQHF
TRBJ2-7,18,TRBV4-1,TRBD2,CASSQDPLAGGLSYEQYF
TRBJ2-7,16,TRBV7-6,TRBD1,CASSSRMGQGYYEQYF
TRBJ1-2,13,TRBV14,.,CASSQEGARGYTF
TRBJ1-5,14,TRBV28,.,CASSSDRAWQPQHF
TRBJ2-3,12,TRBV9,TRBD2,CASSAAGVTQYF
TRBJ2-7,16,TRBV15,TRBD2,CATQDISSGIGYEQYF
TRBJ2-4,13,TRBV11-3,.,CASHPGTEHIQYF
TRBJ2-1,15,TRBV7-9,.,CASSLVAAQSHEQFF
TRBJ2-4,19,TRBV7-9,TRBD1,CASSGSLRDRDVAKNIQYF
TRBJ1-5,16,TRBV2,TRBD1,CASRDRGRGSNQPQHF
TRBJ2-1,14,TRBV2,TRBD2,CASWGTSGFNEQFF
TRBJ1-2,13,TRBV27,.,CASSLRQDNGYTF
TRBJ2-5,16,TRBV15,TRBD1,CATSRVRTGGVETQYF
TRBJ2-7,14,TRBV18,TRBD2,CASSPWRELNEQYF
TRBJ2-1,13,TRBV29-1,.,CSVRRDLYNEQFF
TRBJ2-5,12,TRBV28,.,CASSGQKETQYF
TRBJ1-6,14,TRBV9,.,CASTQLAGNSPLHF
TRBJ1-2,14,TRBV7-9,.,CASTTETEFYGYTF
TRBJ2-5,15,TRBV30,TRBD2,CAWSPGLAGQETQYF
TRBJ2-1,15,TRBV7-2,.,CASSLEGLTGNEQFF
TRBJ2-7,17,TRBV7-9,TRBD1,CASSLHRGVVRDYEQYF
TRBJ1-2,14,TRBV19,.,CASSNRRGLYGYTF
TRBJ2-7,14,TRBV27,TRBD1,CASSFRGPAYEQYF
TRBJ2-2,12,TRBV2,.,CASGGNTGELFF
TRBJ1-2,16,TRBV11-2,.,CASSLEMGRGAVGYTF
TRBJ2-7,15,TRBV7-8,TRBD2,CASSLALADNYEQYF
TRBJ1-2,15,TRBV4-2,.,CASSQGSQGNYGYTF
TRBJ1-4,11,TRBV6-5,.,CASRQGRKLFF
TRBJ1-5,17,TRBV10-3,.,CAISPSGGRRGNQPQHF
TRBJ2-1,14,TRBV13,.,CASSLGLGLNEQFF
TRBJ2-3,16,TRBV7-2,TRBD2,CASSPWASGRGDTQYF
TRBJ2-7,15,TRBV4-1,TRBD1,CASSQPGTVAYEQYF
TRBJ2-2,17,TRBV4-1,TRBD2,CASSQDRWREGRGELFF
TRBJ2-1,14,TRBV19,.,CASSIGQLRDEQFF
TRBJ1-5,15,TRBV5-1,TRBD1,CASSLDRGLNQPQHF
TRBJ2-7,11,TRBV5-6,.,CASSYSYEQYF
TRBJ2-3,17,TRBV4-1,TRBD2,CASSQDSLAASTDTQYF
TRBJ1-3,16,TRBV11-2,.,CASSRGVESSGNTIYF